Shown below are 4 T cell receptor beta chains from a single sample sequenced in a study of T cell repertoires in cytomegalovirus infection (dated by TCRdb to about 2019). These reads were obtained on an Illumina HiSeq 1500. Through fastp at Q25 and MiXCR, TCRdb rebuilt clones from the public reads, retaining in-frame beta chains. Rows matching on CDR3 protein sequence are summarized as one entry with the most common DNA and genes. This sample lists hundreds of thousands of distinct CDR3 sequences; under 40% were detected once. The ten largest make up roughly 13% of the sample. The sample taken for sequencing was PBMCs. These TCRs come from a human donor in good health (CMV status not recorded). Some clones in this sample may be carry-over from other donors' samples.

The CDR3 bases are TGTGCCAGCAGAACGGACAGTTTTACTGGAAACACCATATATTTT. Translation gives CASRTDSFTGNTIYF. V usage is TRBV6-1 and J usage is TRBJ1-3, with D possibly being TRBD1 (6 bases). CDR1 is MNHNS, CDR2 SASEGT, per germline. The CDR3 totals 15 residues. The V gene lost 6 bases and the J gene lost 2 bases, with 14 bases spanning the gap.

This clonotype was counted a single time. The germline gene is not matched at one end of the junction; a read error may be the cause. The chain couples TRBV15 to TRBJ1-2; D remains unclear. Germline CDR1 LNHNV, CDR2 YYDKDF (reference sequence). The CDR3 has 15 residues. DNA of the CDR3: TGTTCCACCAGAGGTTCCGACCGAGCTAACTATGGCTACACCTTC. Protein sequence: CSTRGSDRANYGYTF.

This clonotype was seen a few times. The CDR3 loop reads CASSSGTGGSGANVLTF. The DNA for the CDR3 is TGTGCCAGCAGTTCCGGGACAGGGGGCTCTGGGGCCAACGTCCTGACTTTC. V and J are TRBV6-6 and TRBJ2-6; TRBD1 matches 11 bases. Germline V lookup: CDR1 MNHNY, CDR2 SVGAGI (reference sequence). The J segment lost 0 bases and the V segment lost 4 bases, leaving 2 bases of the junction unmatched. The CDR3 covers 17 residues.

Remarks on this clonotype: An end of the junction does not agree with germline; a read error may underlie this. This chain connects TRBV6-1 to TRBJ1-2; no reliable D call. This CDR3 has 13 residues. From germline, CDR1 is MNHNS and CDR2 SASEGT. The CDR3, as DNA: TGTGCCAGCAGACAGTGGGCGAGCTATTGCTACACCTTC. Translating gives CASRQWASYCYTF.